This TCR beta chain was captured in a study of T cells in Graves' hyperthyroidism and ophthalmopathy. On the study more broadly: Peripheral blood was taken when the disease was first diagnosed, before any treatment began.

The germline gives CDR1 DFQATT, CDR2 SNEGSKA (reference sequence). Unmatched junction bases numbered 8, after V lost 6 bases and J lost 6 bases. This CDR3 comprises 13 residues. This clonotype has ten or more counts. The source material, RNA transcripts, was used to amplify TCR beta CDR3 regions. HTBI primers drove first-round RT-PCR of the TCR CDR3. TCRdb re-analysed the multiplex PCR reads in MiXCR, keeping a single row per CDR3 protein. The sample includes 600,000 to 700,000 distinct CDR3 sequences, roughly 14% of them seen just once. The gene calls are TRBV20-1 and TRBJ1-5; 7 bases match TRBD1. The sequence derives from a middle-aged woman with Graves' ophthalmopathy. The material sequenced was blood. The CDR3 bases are TGCAGTGCAAAAGGACAGGCAGGTCAGCCCCAGCATTTT. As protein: CSAKGQAGQPQHF.